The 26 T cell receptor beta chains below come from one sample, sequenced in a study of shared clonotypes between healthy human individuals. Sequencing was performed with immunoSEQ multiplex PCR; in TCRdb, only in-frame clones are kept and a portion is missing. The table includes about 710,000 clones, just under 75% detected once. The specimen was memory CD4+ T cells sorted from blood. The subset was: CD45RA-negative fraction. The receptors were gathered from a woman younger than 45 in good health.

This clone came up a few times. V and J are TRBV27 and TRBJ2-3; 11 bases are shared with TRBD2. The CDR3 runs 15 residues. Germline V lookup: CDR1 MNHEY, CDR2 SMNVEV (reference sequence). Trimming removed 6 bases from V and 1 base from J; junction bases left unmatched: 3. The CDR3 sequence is CASSRLAGRTDTQYF. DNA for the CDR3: TGTGCCAGCAGCCGACTAGCGGGACGCACAGATACGCAGTATTTT.

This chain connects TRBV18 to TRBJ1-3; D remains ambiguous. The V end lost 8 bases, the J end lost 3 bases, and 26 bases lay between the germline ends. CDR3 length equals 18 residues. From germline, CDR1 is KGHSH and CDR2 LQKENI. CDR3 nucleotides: TGTGCCAGCACATTACACCAATATCAAACGGTTGGTGGAAACACCATATATTTT. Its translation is CASTLHQYQTVGGNTIYF. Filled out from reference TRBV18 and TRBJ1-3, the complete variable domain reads NAGVMQNPRHLVRRRGQEARLRCSPMKGHSHVYWYRQLPEEGLKFMVYLQKENIIDESGMPKERFSAEFPKEGPSILRIQQVVRGDSAAYFCASTLHQYQTVGGNTIYFGEGSWLTVV.

CDR3 loop: CASSRTSKEQYF. The CDR3 DNA reads TGTGCCAGCAGTAGGACTAGCAAAGAGCAGTACTTC. The rearrangement links TRBV28 to TRBJ2-7; 8 bases fit TRBD2. Trimming cost V 5 bases and J 7 bases; bases outside gene matches: 4. In germline, CDR1 is MDHEN, CDR2 SYDVKM. This CDR3 is 12 amino acids long. The full variable domain, completed using reference TRBV28 and TRBJ2-7, is DVKVTQSSRYLVKRTGEKVFLECVQDMDHENMFWYRQDPGLGLRLIYFSYDVKMKEKGDIPEGYSVSREKKERFSLILESASTNQTSMYLCASSRTSKEQYFGPGTRLTVT.

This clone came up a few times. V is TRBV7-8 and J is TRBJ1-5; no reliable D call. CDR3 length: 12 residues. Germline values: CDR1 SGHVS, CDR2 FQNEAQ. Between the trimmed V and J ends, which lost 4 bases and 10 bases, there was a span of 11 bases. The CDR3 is CASSSTGGPQHF. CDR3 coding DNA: TGTGCCAGCAGCTCGACGGGAGGACCCCAGCATTTT.

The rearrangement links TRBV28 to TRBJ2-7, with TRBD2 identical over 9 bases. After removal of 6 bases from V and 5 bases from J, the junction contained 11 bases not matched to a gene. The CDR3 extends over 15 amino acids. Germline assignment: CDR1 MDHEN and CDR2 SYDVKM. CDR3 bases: TGTGCCAGCAGGACCCCAAGCGGGAGGTACCACGAGCAGTACTTC. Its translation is CASRTPSGRYHEQYF.

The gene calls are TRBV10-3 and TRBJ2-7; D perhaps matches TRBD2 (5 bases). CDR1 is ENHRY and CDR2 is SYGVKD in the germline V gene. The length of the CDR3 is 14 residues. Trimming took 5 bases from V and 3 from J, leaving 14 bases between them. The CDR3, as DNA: TGTGCCATCAGTAGCCCCGGGGTAAGCTACGAGCAGTACTTC. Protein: CAISSPGVSYEQYF.

The CDR3 coding sequence is TGCAGCGTTGAAATCCCCGGGCAGCGGGAGTACTACGAGCAGTACTTC. Translating gives CSVEIPGQREYYEQYF. J is TRBJ2-7 and V is TRBV29-1, with TRBD2 matching over 8 bases. After removal of 2 bases from V and 3 bases from J, the junction contained 12 bases not matched to a gene. Per germline, CDR1 SQVTM and CDR2 ANQGSEA. The CDR3 runs 16 residues.

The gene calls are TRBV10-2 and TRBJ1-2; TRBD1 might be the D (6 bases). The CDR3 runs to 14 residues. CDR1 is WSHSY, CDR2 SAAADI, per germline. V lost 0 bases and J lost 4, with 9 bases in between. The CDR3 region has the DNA TGCGCCAGCAGTGAGTCGATACAGGGCTATGGCTACACCTTC. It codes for CASSESIQGYGYTF.

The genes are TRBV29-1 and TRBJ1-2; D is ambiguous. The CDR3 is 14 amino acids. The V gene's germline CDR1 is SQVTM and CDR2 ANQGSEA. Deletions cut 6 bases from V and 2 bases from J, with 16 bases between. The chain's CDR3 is CSVPGVGGNYGYTF. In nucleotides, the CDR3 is TGCAGCGTCCCCGGGGTAGGAGGAAACTATGGCTACACCTTC.

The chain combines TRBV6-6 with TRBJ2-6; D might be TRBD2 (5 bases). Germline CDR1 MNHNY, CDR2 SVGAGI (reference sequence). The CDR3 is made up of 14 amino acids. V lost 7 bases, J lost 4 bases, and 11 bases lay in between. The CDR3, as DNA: TGTGCCAGCACTGACGGGGAAGGGGCCAACGTCCTGACTTTC. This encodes CASTDGEGANVLTF.

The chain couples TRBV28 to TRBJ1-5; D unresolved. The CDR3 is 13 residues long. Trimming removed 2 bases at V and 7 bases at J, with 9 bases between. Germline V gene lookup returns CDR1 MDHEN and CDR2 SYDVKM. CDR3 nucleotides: TGTGCCAGCAGTTTACCTTCCCAGCAGCCCCAGCATTTT. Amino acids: CASSLPSQQPQHF.

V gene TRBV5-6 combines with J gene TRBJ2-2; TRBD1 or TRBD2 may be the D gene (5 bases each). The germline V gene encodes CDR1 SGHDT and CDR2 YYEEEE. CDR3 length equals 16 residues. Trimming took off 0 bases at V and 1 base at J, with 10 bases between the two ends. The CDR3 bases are TGTGCCAGCAGCTTGGCAGGGACCCAGAACACCGGGGAGCTGTTTTTT. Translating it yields CASSLAGTQNTGELFF. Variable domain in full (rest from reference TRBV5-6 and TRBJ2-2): DAGVTQSPTHLIKTRGQQVTLRCSPKSGHDTVSWYQQALGQGPQFIFQYYEEEERQRGNFPDRFSGHQFPNYSSELNVNALLLGDSALYLCASSLAGTQNTGELFFGEGSRLTVL.

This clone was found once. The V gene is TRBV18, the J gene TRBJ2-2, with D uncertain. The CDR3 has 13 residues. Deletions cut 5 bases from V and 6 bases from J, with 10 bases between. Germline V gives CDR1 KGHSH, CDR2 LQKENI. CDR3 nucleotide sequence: TGTGCCAGCTCAACCGGCGGTCCCGGGGAGCTGTTTTTT. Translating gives CASSTGGPGELFF.

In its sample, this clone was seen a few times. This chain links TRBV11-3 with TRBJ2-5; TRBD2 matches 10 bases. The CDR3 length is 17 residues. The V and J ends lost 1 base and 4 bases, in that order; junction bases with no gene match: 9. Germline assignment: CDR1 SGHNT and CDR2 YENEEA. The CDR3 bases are TGTGCCAGCAGCTTAGGCGACGGGACTAGCGAAGGAGAGACCCAGTACTTC. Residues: CASSLGDGTSEGETQYF.

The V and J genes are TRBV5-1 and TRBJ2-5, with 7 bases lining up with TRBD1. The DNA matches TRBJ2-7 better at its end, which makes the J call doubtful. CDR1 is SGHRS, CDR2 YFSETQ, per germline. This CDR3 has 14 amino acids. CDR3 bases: TGCGCCAGCAGCCTTCAGGGGGTGGGCTACGAGCAGTACTTC. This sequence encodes CASSLQGVGYEQYF.

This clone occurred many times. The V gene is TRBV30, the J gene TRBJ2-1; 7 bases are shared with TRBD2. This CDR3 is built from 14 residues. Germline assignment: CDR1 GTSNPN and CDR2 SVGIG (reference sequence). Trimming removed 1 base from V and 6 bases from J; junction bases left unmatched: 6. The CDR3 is CAWSDVREGNEQFF. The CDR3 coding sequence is TGTGCCTGGAGTGATGTCAGGGAGGGCAATGAGCAGTTCTTC.

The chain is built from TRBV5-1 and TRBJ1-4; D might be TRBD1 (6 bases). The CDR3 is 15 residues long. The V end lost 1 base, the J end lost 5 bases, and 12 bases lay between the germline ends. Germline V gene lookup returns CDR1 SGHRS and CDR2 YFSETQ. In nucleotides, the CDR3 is TGCGCCAGCAGCTTGATGGGGGCCGCCAATGAAAAACTGTTTTTT. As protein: CASSLMGAANEKLFF.

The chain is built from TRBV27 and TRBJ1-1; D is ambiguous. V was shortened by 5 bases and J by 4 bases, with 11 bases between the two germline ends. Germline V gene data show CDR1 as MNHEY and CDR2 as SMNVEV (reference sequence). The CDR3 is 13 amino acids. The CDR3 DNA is TGTGCCAGCAGTGGCCAGACAAGCACTGAAGCTTTCTTT. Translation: CASSGQTSTEAFF.

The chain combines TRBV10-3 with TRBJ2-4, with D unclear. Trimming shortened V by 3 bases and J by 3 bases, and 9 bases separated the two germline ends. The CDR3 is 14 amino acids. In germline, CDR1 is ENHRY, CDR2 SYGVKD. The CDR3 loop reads CAISDVVGKNIQYF. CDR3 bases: TGTGCCATCAGTGACGTAGTAGGCAAAAACATTCAGTACTTC.

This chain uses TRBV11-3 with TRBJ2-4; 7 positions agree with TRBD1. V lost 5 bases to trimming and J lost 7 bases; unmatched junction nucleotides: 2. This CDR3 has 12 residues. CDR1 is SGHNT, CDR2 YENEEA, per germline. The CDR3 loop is CASSLDRNIQYF. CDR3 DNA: TGTGCCAGCAGCCTGGACAGGAACATTCAGTACTTC.

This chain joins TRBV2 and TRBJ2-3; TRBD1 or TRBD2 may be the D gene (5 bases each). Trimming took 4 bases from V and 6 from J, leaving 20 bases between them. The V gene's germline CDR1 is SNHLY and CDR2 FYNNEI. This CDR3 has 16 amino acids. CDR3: CASSADGAPPADTQYF. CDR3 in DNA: TGTGCCAGCAGTGCCGACGGGGCCCCACCGGCGGATACGCAGTATTTT.

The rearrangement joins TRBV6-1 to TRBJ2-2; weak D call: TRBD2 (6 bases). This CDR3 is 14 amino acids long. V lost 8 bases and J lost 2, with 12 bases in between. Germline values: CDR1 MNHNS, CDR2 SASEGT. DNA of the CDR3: TGTGCCAGCTGGAAGGGACTCAACACCGGGGAGCTGTTTTTT. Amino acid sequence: CASWKGLNTGELFF.

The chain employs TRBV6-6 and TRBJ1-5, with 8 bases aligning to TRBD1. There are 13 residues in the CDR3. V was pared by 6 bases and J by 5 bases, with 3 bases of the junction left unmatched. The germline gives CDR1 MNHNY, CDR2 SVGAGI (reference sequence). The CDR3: CASRTGGDQPQHF. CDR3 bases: TGTGCCAGCAGAACAGGGGGAGATCAGCCCCAGCATTTT.

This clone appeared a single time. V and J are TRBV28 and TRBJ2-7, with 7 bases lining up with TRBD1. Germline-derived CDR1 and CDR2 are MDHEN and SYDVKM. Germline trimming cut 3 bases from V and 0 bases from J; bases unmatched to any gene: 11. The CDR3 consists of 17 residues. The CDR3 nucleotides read TGTGCCAGCAGTTTGAGGGGTGGACAGGCGAGCTCCTACGAGCAGTACTTC. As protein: CASSLRGGQASSYEQYF.

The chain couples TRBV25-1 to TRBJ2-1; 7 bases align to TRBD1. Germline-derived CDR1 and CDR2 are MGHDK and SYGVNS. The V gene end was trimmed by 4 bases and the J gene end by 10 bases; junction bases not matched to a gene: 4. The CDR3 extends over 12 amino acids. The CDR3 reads CASSGPRGEQFF. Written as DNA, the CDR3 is TGTGCCAGCAGTGGGCCCAGGGGGGAGCAGTTCTTC.

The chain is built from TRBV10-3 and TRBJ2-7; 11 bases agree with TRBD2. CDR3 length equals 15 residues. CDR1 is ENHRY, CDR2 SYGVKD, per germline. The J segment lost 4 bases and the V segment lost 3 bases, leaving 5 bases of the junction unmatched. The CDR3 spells CAISETASGRYEQYF. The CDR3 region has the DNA TGTGCCATCAGTGAAACTGCTAGCGGGAGGTACGAGCAGTACTTC.